The rows below give T cell receptor beta chains drawn from one sample of a study of spatial heterogeneity in lung cancer. TCRdb independently ran MiXCR on the 5' RACE reads; one entry per CDR3 protein. The repertoire holds under 20,000 distinct CDR3 sequences, with 10% as singletons. This specimen was PBMCs, taken at follow-up. Receptor source: a female donor with early-stage non-small cell lung cancer. Each CDR3 is given with its conserved first and last residue. Fields, in order: V gene, clone size, D gene, J gene, CDR3 DNA, CDR3 protein. D genes are given only for firm matches. Size is omitted from some rows. Given values are once, few, many or a class for expanded clones.

V: TRBV12-3/TRBV12-4; size: -; D: TRBD1; J: TRBJ2-6; DNA: TGTGCCAGCAGTTTAGTCACAGGGGGAGGCTCTGGGGCCAACGTCCTGACTTTC; CDR3: CASSLVTGGGSGANVLTF
V: TRBV6-1; size: many; D: -; J: TRBJ2-1; DNA: TGTGCCAGCAGGATGACGTGGGGGGACTTTACCTACAATGAGCAGTTCTTC; CDR3: CASRMTWGDFTYNEQFF
V: TRBV7-9; size: many; D: -; J: TRBJ2-7; DNA: TGTGCCAGCAGCCCGAGGGACTTGAGCTCCTACGAGCAGTACTTC; CDR3: CASSPRDLSSYEQYF
V: TRBV28; size: many; D: -; J: TRBJ2-7; DNA: TGTGCCAGCCCACCCCACGGGAGACCGGCAGGCGAGCAGTACTTC; CDR3: CASPPHGRPAGEQYF
V: TRBV4-1; size: many; D: -; J: TRBJ2-7; DNA: TGCGCCAGCAGTACCAGGGGATCCTACGAGCAGTACTTC; CDR3: CASSTRGSYEQYF
V: TRBV20-1; size: many; D: -; J: TRBJ2-1; DNA: TGCAGTGCTAGAGGTAGACCAGAGGATCTAAATGAGCAGTTCTTC; CDR3: CSARGRPEDLNEQFF
V: TRBV11-2; size: few; D: TRBD2; J: TRBJ2-1; DNA: TGTGCCAGCAGCGGCGGGGGGGCCGGTAATGATGAGCAGTTCTTC; CDR3: CASSGGGAGNDEQFF
V: TRBV28; size: many; D: TRBD2; J: TRBJ2-1; DNA: TGTGCCAGGGACGGGAGGCCCCCCATTTATGAGCAGTTCTTC; CDR3: CARDGRPPIYEQFF
V: TRBV29-1; size: few; D: -; J: TRBJ2-1; DNA: TGCAGCGTTCCCTTGGGGCAGAGCTCCTACAATGAGCAGTTCTTC; CDR3: CSVPLGQSSYNEQFF
V: TRBV11-2; size: few; D: -; J: TRBJ2-2; DNA: TGTGCCAGCAGCTGGAACTCCAACACCGGGGAGCTGTTTTTT; CDR3: CASSWNSNTGELFF
V: TRBV14; size: many; D: TRBD1; J: TRBJ2-1; DNA: TGTGCCAGCAGCTTCGCCTCATCCACAGGGGGGAGGAATGAGCAGTTCTTC; CDR3: CASSFASSTGGRNEQFF
V: TRBV4-2; size: -; D: TRBD2; J: TRBJ2-7; DNA: TGTGCCAGCAGCCAAGACTGGCAGCGGGGCTCCTACGAGCAGTACTTC; CDR3: CASSQDWQRGSYEQYF
V: TRBV6-5; size: many; D: -; J: TRBJ1-2; DNA: TGTGCCAGCAGTTACGATCACGGGAACTATGGCTACACCTTC; CDR3: CASSYDHGNYGYTF
V: TRBV7-9; size: many; D: TRBD1; J: TRBJ2-1; DNA: TGTGCCAGCAGCTTCTTCAGGGGGAAGGGTGAGCAGTTCTTC; CDR3: CASSFFRGKGEQFF
V: TRBV5-1; size: many; D: TRBD2; J: TRBJ2-7; DNA: TGCGCCAGCAGCTTAGAACTAGCGGGAACCTACGAGCAGTACTTC; CDR3: CASSLELAGTYEQYF
V: TRBV4-3; size: -; D: -; J: TRBJ1-5; DNA: TGCGCCAGCAGCCAAGATATTGGGGACGGTCAGCCCCAGCATTTT; CDR3: CASSQDIGDGQPQHF
V: TRBV12-3/TRBV12-4; size: -; D: -; J: TRBJ1-4; DNA: TGTGCCAGCAGTTTCGGGGCCCAGGACAAACTGTTTTTT; CDR3: CASSFGAQDKLFF
V: TRBV7-2; size: many; D: -; J: TRBJ2-1; DNA: TGTGCCAGCAGCTTAATGGTCTCCTACAATGAGCAGTTCTTC; CDR3: CASSLMVSYNEQFF
V: TRBV29-1; size: many; D: -; J: TRBJ1-5; DNA: TGCAGCGCCCCGGACCCCCCGCTTACTAGGTTCCCCGTTGTCAATCAGCCCCAGCATTTT; CDR3: CSAPDPPLTRFPVVNQPQHF
V: TRBV9; size: -; D: -; J: TRBJ2-2; DNA: TGTGCCAGCAGCGTAGTCCCAGGGATGGGGGAGCTGTTTTTT; CDR3: CASSVVPGMGELFF
V: TRBV7-9; size: -; D: -; J: TRBJ1-1; DNA: TGTGCCAGCACCGCAGGAGGGCCGAACACTGAAGCTTTCTTT; CDR3: CASTAGGPNTEAFF
V: TRBV4-2; size: many; D: -; J: TRBJ1-6; DNA: TGTGCCAGCAGCCAAGATGGGGCCGGATATAATTCACCCCTCCACTTT; CDR3: CASSQDGAGYNSPLHF
V: TRBV11-2; size: few; D: TRBD1; J: TRBJ2-3; DNA: TGTGCCAGCAGCTCAAAGACAGGGGCATCGGATACGCAGTATTTT; CDR3: CASSSKTGASDTQYF
V: TRBV7-8; size: many; D: -; J: TRBJ2-1; DNA: TGTGCCAGCAGTTTTCGAAGAGGAAGGAATGAGCAGTTCTTC; CDR3: CASSFRRGRNEQFF
V: TRBV5-1; size: few; D: -; J: TRBJ1-2; DNA: TGCGCCAGCAGCTTGCTGGGGTCGGTTGGCTACACCTTC; CDR3: CASSLLGSVGYTF
V: TRBV6-1; size: many; D: TRBD1; J: TRBJ1-1; DNA: TGTGCCAGCGGCAGGGGGACTGAAGCTTTCTTT; CDR3: CASGRGTEAFF
V: TRBV11-2; size: many; D: TRBD2; J: TRBJ2-1; DNA: TGTGCCAGCAGCTTAGGGGGACTAGCGGGAGGTGGCTACAATGAGCAGTTCTTC; CDR3: CASSLGGLAGGGYNEQFF
V: TRBV3-1; size: many; D: -; J: TRBJ1-1; DNA: TGTGCCAGCAGCAACATGCGGGGGGCTTTCTTT; CDR3: CASSNMRGAFF
V: TRBV5-6; size: many; D: -; J: TRBJ1-2; DNA: TGTGCCAGCAGCTTGGAGTGGCGGGGAGATGGCTACACCTTC; CDR3: CASSLEWRGDGYTF
V: TRBV7-2; size: -; D: -; J: TRBJ1-3; DNA: TGTGCCAGCAGCCTAGGGGGGGGCTCTGGAAACACCATATATTTT; CDR3: CASSLGGGSGNTIYF
V: TRBV7-8; size: many; D: -; J: TRBJ1-4; DNA: TGTGCCAGCAGCCCTAGAACGGGAGCTAACGAAAAACTGTTTTTT; CDR3: CASSPRTGANEKLFF
V: TRBV18; size: few; D: -; J: TRBJ2-5; DNA: TGTGCCAGCTCACCGAAGGGGGAAGAGACCCAGTACTTC; CDR3: CASSPKGEETQYF
V: TRBV7-2; size: many; D: -; J: TRBJ2-7; DNA: TGTGCCAGCAGCTTAGCGAGCGGACCCGGGGCGCCCTACGAGCAGTACTTC; CDR3: CASSLASGPGAPYEQYF
V: TRBV28; size: medium-sized; D: -; J: TRBJ2-5; DNA: TGTGCCAGCAGTTCGGGGACATTTCCGGAGACCCAGTACTTC; CDR3: CASSSGTFPETQYF
V: TRBV28; size: many; D: TRBD1; J: TRBJ1-5; DNA: TGTGCCACAACTGCCGGGACAGGGCCTCAGCCCCAGCATTTT; CDR3: CATTAGTGPQPQHF
V: TRBV20-1; size: few; D: -; J: TRBJ2-2; DNA: TGCAGTGCTAGAACGACAGGTTCGGGAACCGGGGAGCTGTTTTTT; CDR3: CSARTTGSGTGELFF
V: TRBV29-1; size: -; D: -; J: TRBJ1-1; DNA: TGCAGCGTTGGGGCCGAAGCTTTCTTT; CDR3: CSVGAEAFF
V: TRBV27; size: -; D: -; J: TRBJ2-7; DNA: TGTGCCAGCAGTTTCCCAGGGTCGGGTGAGCAGTACTTC; CDR3: CASSFPGSGEQYF
V: TRBV7-9; size: few; D: TRBD1; J: TRBJ2-2; DNA: TGTGCCAGCAGCTCAGGACAGGCCCCGAGGACCGGGGAGCTGTTTTTT; CDR3: CASSSGQAPRTGELFF
V: TRBV5-1; size: many; D: -; J: TRBJ2-3; DNA: TGCGCCAGCAGCTTAAGTATAATCAGCACAGATACGCAGTATTTT; CDR3: CASSLSIISTDTQYF
V: TRBV7-9; size: many; D: -; J: TRBJ2-4; DNA: TGTGCCAGCAGCTCCCCACCTGGGGCGGGAAGGGGAAGAAACATTCAGTACTTC; CDR3: CASSSPPGAGRGRNIQYF
V: TRBV11-2; size: many; D: -; J: TRBJ2-2; DNA: TGTGCCAGCAGCTTATCTAGGCAGGTAGCCGGGGAGCTGTTTTTT; CDR3: CASSLSRQVAGELFF
V: TRBV29-1; size: few; D: -; J: TRBJ2-2; DNA: TGCAGCGTTCTCCGGACGGTCCGCGGCACCGGGGAGCTGTTTTTT; CDR3: CSVLRTVRGTGELFF
V: TRBV6-2/TRBV6-3; size: many; D: -; J: TRBJ1-4; DNA: TGTGCCAGCAGTTACACCGGGGGAAAACTGTTTTTT; CDR3: CASSYTGGKLFF
V: TRBV12-3/TRBV12-4; size: -; D: TRBD1; J: TRBJ2-5; DNA: TGTGCCAGCAGTGCCGGTGACAGGGCCCAAGAGACCCAGTACTTC; CDR3: CASSAGDRAQETQYF
V: TRBV5-4; size: -; D: TRBD1; J: TRBJ2-5; DNA: TGTGCCAGCAGCTTGGGCGGACAGGGAGAGTGGCAAGAGACCCAGTACTTC; CDR3: CASSLGGQGEWQETQYF
V: TRBV7-9; size: many; D: TRBD1; J: TRBJ2-3; DNA: TGTGCCAGCAGCTTAAGTTCAGGGGGAACAGATACGCAGTATTTT; CDR3: CASSLSSGGTDTQYF
V: TRBV6-2/TRBV6-3; size: few; D: -; J: TRBJ1-4; DNA: TGTGCCAGCATCTCTGGGGGAGTGACTAATGAAAAACTGTTTTTT; CDR3: CASISGGVTNEKLFF
V: TRBV7-9; size: many; D: -; J: TRBJ1-4; DNA: TGTGCCAGCAGCTCCACCGGGGCGGTCGAAAAACTGTTTTTT; CDR3: CASSSTGAVEKLFF
V: TRBV28; size: many; D: TRBD1; J: TRBJ2-7; DNA: TGTGCCAGCAGTCCCAGAGGAATCGGACAGGGGGCCTCCTACGAGCAGTACTTC; CDR3: CASSPRGIGQGASYEQYF
V: TRBV7-9; size: few; D: -; J: TRBJ2-2; DNA: TGTGCCAGCAGCTTCGGTATGGGATTTACCACCGGGGAGCTGTTTTTT; CDR3: CASSFGMGFTTGELFF
V: TRBV5-5; size: many; D: TRBD2; J: TRBJ2-2; DNA: TGTGCCAGCAGCTTGAGTAGCGGGAGATCTCCGGGGGAGCTGTTTTTT; CDR3: CASSLSSGRSPGELFF